These 20 T cell receptor beta chains were all obtained from the same sample, sequenced in a study of T cell repertoires in cytomegalovirus infection. Which antigens these TCRs recognize remains unknown. TCRdb reanalysed the reads using MiXCR and keeps one entry per CDR3 protein. The data show about 470,000 distinct CDR3 sequences, roughly 42% seen once. Material: cultured PBMCs, obtained from culture after CMV antigen stimulation. These receptors were obtained from a human donor in good health (CMV status not recorded). Some clones in this sample may be carry-over from other donors' samples.

This clonotype turned up a few times. The rearrangement links TRBV18 to TRBJ2-1, with 7 bases identical to TRBD1. The length of the CDR3 is 15 residues. Germline V CDR1 and CDR2: KGHSH, LQKENI. V dropped 3 bases and J dropped 4; count of bases not matched to a gene: 6. CDR3 sequence: CASSPLDRAYNEQFF. The DNA of the CDR3 is TGTGCCAGCTCACCCCTAGACAGGGCGTACAATGAGCAGTTCTTC.

In this sample, this clonotype turned up many times. V gene TRBV7-8 combines with J gene TRBJ1-6; a weak D match, TRBD1 (5 bases). The CDR3 sequence is 15 residues long. CDR1 is SGHVS, CDR2 FQNEAQ, per germline. The V end was cut by 0 bases, the J end by 9 bases, with 12 bases between. This CDR3 reads CASSLALGVGSPLHF. The DNA for the CDR3 is TGTGCCAGCAGCTTAGCGTTAGGGGTGGGTTCACCCCTCCACTTT.

The chain links TRBV6-1 to TRBJ2-5; 8 bases match TRBD2. V shed 3 bases and J 5 bases; nucleotides not matched to a gene: 14. From germline, CDR1 is MNHNS and CDR2 SASEGT. The CDR3 runs 17 residues. The CDR3 reads CASSDGGRGERGETQYF. DNA for the CDR3: TGTGCCAGCAGTGACGGGGGGAGAGGAGAGCGGGGGGAGACCCAGTACTTC.

This clonotype was observed a handful of times. The chain recombines TRBV7-6 with TRBJ2-5; D perhaps matches TRBD1 (6 bases). Per germline, CDR1 SGHVS and CDR2 FNYEAQ. The CDR3 sequence is 18 residues long. Trimming pared 2 bases from V and 4 bases from J, leaving 23 bases between. CDR3 coding DNA: TGTGCCAGCAGCTTATTGCGCGGACAGCCCCAACTACTAGAGACCCAGTACTTC. The encoded protein is CASSLLRGQPQLLETQYF.

V is TRBV5-3 and J is TRBJ2-2; perhaps D is TRBD1 or TRBD2 (5 bases each). TRBV5-3 is labeled an ORF, and its function is uncertain. Trimming removed 3 bases from V and 1 base from J, with 22 bases in between. This CDR3 comprises 19 residues. CDR3 in amino acids: CARSWDDLGTPENTGELFF. The CDR3, as DNA: TGTGCCAGAAGCTGGGACGATCTAGGAACACCAGAGAACACCGGGGAGCTGTTTTTT.

This clonotype was seen more than once but under ten times. The chain employs TRBV20-1 and TRBJ2-7; 8 nucleotides align to TRBD1. The germline gives CDR1 DFQATT, CDR2 SNEGSKA (reference sequence). The ends lost 3 bases at V and 5 bases at J; junction bases unmatched: 3. This CDR3 has 12 amino acids. The chain's CDR3 is CSARTGENEQYF. The CDR3 DNA sequence: TGCAGTGCTAGGACAGGGGAGAACGAGCAGTACTTC.

The rearrangement uses TRBV12-3 or TRBV12-4 and TRBJ1-1; no clear D gene. The CDR3 is 16 residues long. The V and J ends lost 4 bases and 2 bases respectively, with 17 bases between them. The CDR3: CASSSPPRGRNTEAFF. The CDR3 DNA sequence: TGTGCCAGCAGTTCCCCCCCACGGGGTCGAAACACTGAAGCTTTCTTT.

The chain carries TRBV4-1 and TRBJ2-2, with D maybe TRBD2 (6 bases). This CDR3 has 16 amino acids. Germline CDR1 and CDR2: MGHRA and YSYEKL. The ends were cut back, 3 bases at V and 1 base at J, with 12 bases in the middle. The CDR3 nucleotides read TGCGCCAGCAGCCATAGATTAGCGGAGAACACCGGGGAGCTGTTTTTT. This sequence encodes CASSHRLAENTGELFF.

A few counts support this clonotype. This chain links TRBV7-6 with TRBJ2-2, with 9 bases that match TRBD2. This CDR3 region has 19 residues. Germline V gives CDR1 SGHVS, CDR2 FNYEAQ. Losses at the gene ends were 1 base for V and 4 bases for J; bases not matched to a gene: 13. CDR3 bases: TGTGCCAGCAGCTTAGGTTTTGGCGGGAGGGCCGCGACCACCGGGGAGCTGTTTTTT. Translating it yields CASSLGFGGRAATTGELFF.

In its sample, this clonotype was seen once. The V call is TRBV7-9, the J call TRBJ2-1, with D hard to call. The germline CDR1 and CDR2 sequences are SEHNR and FQNEAQ (reference sequence). CDR3 length equals 13 residues. V gave up 2 bases and J gave up 4 bases, with 6 bases separating them. The CDR3 sequence: CASSLLDYNEQFF. As DNA, the CDR3 is TGTGCCAGCAGCTTACTGGATTACAATGAGCAGTTCTTC.

The table lists this clonotype with a few counts. This chain links TRBV20-1 with TRBJ2-5; D gene ambiguous. Germline CDR1 DFQATT, CDR2 SNEGSKA (reference sequence). This CDR3 region has 12 residues. V lost 5 bases and J lost 1, with 8 bases in between. CDR3 sequence reads: CSARGPQETQYF. CDR3 coding DNA: TGCAGTGCTCGTGGACCCCAAGAGACCCAGTACTTC.

The chain carries TRBV5-4 and TRBJ2-3; no firm D call. Trimming removed 4 bases from V and 3 bases from J, with 21 bases in between. Germline V gives CDR1 SGHNT, CDR2 YYREEE (reference sequence). The CDR3 has 17 residues. CDR3 in DNA: TGTGCCAGCAGCCATCGCCTTTCGACCCCAGCGACAGATACGCAGTATTTT. This encodes CASSHRLSTPATDTQYF.

The chain uses TRBV7-2 and TRBJ2-1; 7 nucleotides match TRBD2. V shed 0 bases, J shed 5 bases, and the junction held 10 bases outside the gene matches. Germline V gene sequence: CDR1 SGHTA, CDR2 FQGNSA. The CDR3 is 17 residues long. This CDR3 is CASSLAPSGGVHNEQFF. The CDR3 DNA sequence: TGTGCCAGCAGCTTAGCGCCTAGCGGTGGGGTCCACAATGAGCAGTTCTTC.

The chain joins TRBV11-2 to TRBJ2-1, with 8 bases lining up with TRBD2. This CDR3 is 16 amino acids long. The junction had 6 bases not matched to a gene; V was cut back by 4 bases and J by 1 base. CDR1 SGHAT and CDR2 FQNNGV come from the germline V gene. CDR3 residues: CASSSLGGASYNEQFF. DNA for the CDR3: TGTGCCAGCAGCTCCCTCGGGGGGGCGTCCTACAATGAGCAGTTCTTC.

Only one count was recorded for this clonotype. This sequence joins TRBV6-6 and TRBJ2-2, with TRBD1 identical over 9 bases. Germline assignment: CDR1 MNHNY and CDR2 SVGAGI (reference sequence). This CDR3 has 16 residues. V gave up 5 bases and J gave up 7 bases; unmatched junction bases: 11. The CDR3 DNA is TGTGCCAGCAGTGCCCGGGGACAGGGATCCGGCGGGGAGCTGTTTTTT. This gives the protein CASSARGQGSGGELFF.

This clonotype was detected only a few times. V and J are TRBV19 and TRBJ2-3; tentative D call: TRBD1 (6 bases). The CDR3 consists of 15 residues. Per the germline V gene, CDR1 is LNHDA and CDR2 is SQIVND (reference sequence). With 7 bases removed from V and 2 bases from J, the gap between germline ends came to 16 bases. The CDR3 region has the DNA TGTGCCAGTAAACCACAGGGTGTCGTCACAGATACGCAGTATTTT. Its protein product is CASKPQGVVTDTQYF.

The chain links TRBV15 to TRBJ1-5, with D possibly being TRBD1 (6 bases). The CDR3 has 16 amino acids. The germline gives CDR1 LNHNV, CDR2 YYDKDF (reference sequence). Trimming stripped 0 bases from V and 6 bases from J, with 15 bases between. The CDR3 region has the DNA TGTGCCACCAGCAGAGAAGGTGGGGGCTATCGTCAGCCCCAGCATTTT. It specifies CATSREGGGYRQPQHF.

The chain joins TRBV4-2 to TRBJ2-3; 9 bases fit TRBD2. This CDR3 spans 17 amino acids. V gave up 0 bases and J gave up 4 bases; unmatched junction bases: 8. CDR1 is LGHNA and CDR2 is YNFKEQ in the germline V gene. The CDR3 loop is CASSQEAAGGPPDTQYF. CDR3 bases: TGTGCCAGCAGCCAAGAAGCAGCGGGGGGCCCGCCAGATACGCAGTATTTT.

The CDR3 DNA reads as TGTGCCAGCAGCTCATACAGAGTGGCTGATGAAAAACTGTTTTTT. Its protein product is CASSSYRVADEKLFF. The gene calls are TRBV7-8 and TRBJ1-4, with no clear D. V was cut by 4 bases and J by 6 bases, with 15 bases left in between. Germline V gene data show CDR1 as SGHVS and CDR2 as FQNEAQ. The CDR3 is 15 amino acids.

V gene TRBV30 combines with J gene TRBJ2-2, with a possible D match to TRBD2 (5 bases). This CDR3 comprises 13 residues. The germline CDR1 and CDR2 sequences are GTSNPN and SVGIG (reference sequence). V was clipped by 4 bases and J by 3 bases, with 9 bases between them. CDR3 in amino acids: CAWTRGYTGELFF. The CDR3 DNA follows: TGTGCCTGGACACGAGGGTACACCGGGGAGCTGTTTTTT.